Below are 13 T cell receptor beta chains sequenced from a single sample in a study of cytomegalovirus exposure and HLA in healthy donors. The primer mix had 60 Vbeta and 13 Jbeta primers. Profiling relied on immunoSEQ multiplex PCR, and the TCRdb table lists in-frame clones only, not all of them. The data show 180,000 or so clones, about three quarters seen once. The sequenced sample was PBMCs. These receptors came from a man in his forties or fifties in good health and CMV-seropositive.

This chain joins TRBV7-8 and TRBJ1-2; 10 bases match TRBD1. There are 16 residues in the CDR3. With V trimmed by 5 bases and J by 6 bases, 12 bases remained unmatched. Germline V lookup: CDR1 SGHVS, CDR2 FQNEAQ. As DNA, the CDR3 is TGTGCCAGCAGCCGACGCAGGGACAGGGGAAAAGATGGCTACACCTTC. This gives the protein CASSRRRDRGKDGYTF.

V is TRBV19 and J is TRBJ1-1, with 7 bases that match TRBD1. With V trimmed by 6 bases and J by 3 bases, 10 bases remained unmatched. This CDR3 contains 15 residues. Per the germline V gene, CDR1 is LNHDA and CDR2 is SQIVND (reference sequence). The CDR3 reads CASRKNRGLHTEAFF. CDR3 coding DNA: TGTGCCAGTAGGAAAAACAGGGGATTGCACACTGAAGCTTTCTTT.

The chain recombines TRBV2 with TRBJ1-5, with D unresolved. The CDR3 has 15 residues. Germline-derived CDR1 and CDR2 are SNHLY and FYNNEI. Trimming left V 7 bases short and J 0 bases short, with 13 bases between. The CDR3 sequence: CASTGETISNQPQHF. CDR3 DNA sequence: TGTGCCAGCACCGGAGAGACTATTAGCAATCAGCCCCAGCATTTT.

This clone has more than one count but fewer than ten. The chain employs TRBV7-9 and TRBJ2-2; D is unresolved. V shed 7 bases and J shed 0 bases, with 9 bases lying between them. Germline V gene sequence: CDR1 SEHNR, CDR2 FQNEAQ (reference sequence). This CDR3 has 14 amino acids. CDR3 bases: TGTGCCAGCACCCCCCCGGCGAACACCGGGGAGCTGTTTTTT. This codes for CASTPPANTGELFF.

J is TRBJ1-1 and V is TRBV28, with TRBD1 identical over 10 bases. V was pared by 4 bases and J by 5 bases, with 4 bases of the junction left unmatched. Germline CDR1 reads MDHEN; CDR2 reads SYDVKM. The CDR3 consists of 14 residues. CDR3 DNA sequence: TGTGCCAGCAGTTCAGGGACAGGGGATACTGAAGCTTTCTTT. This gives the protein CASSSGTGDTEAFF.

The chain links TRBV6-1 to TRBJ1-6; no reliable D call. Deletions cut 0 bases from V and 14 bases from J, with 17 bases between. Germline assignment: CDR1 MNHNS and CDR2 SASEGT. CDR3 length: 15 residues. The CDR3 nucleotides are TGTGCCAGCAGTGAAGCGGGCAGGCCCCCTTTAACCCTCCACTTT. Translation gives CASSEAGRPPLTLHF.

This chain joins TRBV7-2 and TRBJ2-1; tentatively, D is TRBD2 (5 bases). CDR1 and CDR2 (germline): SGHTA, FQGNSA. This CDR3 region has 14 residues. Trimming left V 5 bases short and J 7 bases short, with 15 bases between. The CDR3, as DNA: TGTGCCAGCAGCCCGACATCGGCGGGTAATGAGCAGTTCTTC. It specifies CASSPTSAGNEQFF.

This chain connects TRBV7-3 to TRBJ2-7, with TRBD1 matching over 9 bases. The CDR3 totals 15 residues. CDR1 and CDR2 from the germline V gene are SGHTA and FQGTGA. The V and J ends lost 5 bases and 2 bases, in that order; junction bases with no gene match: 7. This chain's CDR3 is CASSLGTGSAYEQYF. The CDR3 DNA reads TGTGCCAGCAGCCTAGGGACAGGGAGCGCCTACGAGCAGTACTTC.

This chain connects TRBV5-1 to TRBJ1-4; D uncertain. Trimming stripped 4 bases from V and 5 bases from J, with 18 bases between. There are 16 residues in the CDR3. Germline V lookup: CDR1 SGHRS, CDR2 YFSETQ. DNA for the CDR3: TGCGCCAGCAGCCGCGCTGTTATTGGTAACAATGAAAAACTGTTTTTT. Amino acids: CASSRAVIGNNEKLFF.

The V gene is TRBV5-1, the J gene TRBJ2-2; possible D gene TRBD1, 5 bases. V shed 7 bases and J shed 1 base, with 14 bases lying between them. In germline, CDR1 is SGHRS, CDR2 YFSETQ. CDR3 length equals 15 residues. The DNA of the CDR3 is TGCGCCAGCGGGGCCGAAGGTTTGAACACCGGGGAGCTGTTTTTT. Protein product: CASGAEGLNTGELFF.

This rearrangement joins TRBV10-3 to TRBJ1-1; D is unclear. The CDR3 is 12 residues long. Germline V lookup: CDR1 ENHRY, CDR2 SYGVKD. V lost 0 bases to trimming and J lost 10 bases, with 9 bases between them. The CDR3 bases are TGTGCCATCAGTGAGTCGGGAGCTCGAGCTTTCTTT. This codes for CAISESGARAFF.

The chain is built from TRBV2 and TRBJ2-3; 7 nucleotides agree with TRBD1. Per germline, CDR1 SNHLY and CDR2 FYNNEI. CDR3 length: 15 amino acids. Germline trimming cut 5 bases from V and 4 bases from J; bases unmatched to any gene: 9. The CDR3 is CASSTQGTVSDTQYF. Here the CDR3 DNA reads TGTGCCAGCAGTACACAGGGGACAGTATCAGATACGCAGTATTTT.

The chain recombines TRBV25-1 with TRBJ1-1, with D unresolved. The germline CDR1 and CDR2 sequences are MGHDK and SYGVNS. The CDR3 extends over 13 amino acids. Trimming cost V 2 bases and J 5 bases, with 9 bases left between them. The CDR3 loop is CASSEPGRTEAFF. Here the CDR3 DNA reads TGTGCCAGCAGTGAACCTGGGAGGACTGAAGCTTTCTTT.